This record covers a single T cell receptor beta chain. TCRdb re-called the 5' RACE reads and gives one entry per CDR3 protein, without DNA. The repertoire table contains roughly 320,000 distinct CDR3 sequences. This CDR3 is 12 amino acids long. Germline CDR1 and CDR2: MNHEY and SVGAGI. These data come from a study of monozygotic twins with inflammatory bowel disease. This chain uses TRBV6-5 with TRBJ1-6. The source is a human donor with ulcerative colitis or Crohn's disease, or a healthy co-twin of an affected twin (not recorded which). The specimen sequenced was blood. The CDR3 loop reads CASSSNNSPLHF.